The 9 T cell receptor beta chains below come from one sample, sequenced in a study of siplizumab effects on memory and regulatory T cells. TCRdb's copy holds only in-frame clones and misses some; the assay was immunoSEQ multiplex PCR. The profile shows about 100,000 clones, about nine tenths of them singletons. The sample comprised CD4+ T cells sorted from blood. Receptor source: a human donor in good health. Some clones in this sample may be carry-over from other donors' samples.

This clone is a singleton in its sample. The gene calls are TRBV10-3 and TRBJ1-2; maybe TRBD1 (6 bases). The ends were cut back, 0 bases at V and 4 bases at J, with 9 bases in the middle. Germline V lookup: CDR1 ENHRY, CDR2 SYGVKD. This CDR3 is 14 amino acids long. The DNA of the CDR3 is TGTGCCATCAGTGAGTCTGCAGGGGCCTATGGCTACACCTTC. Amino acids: CAISESAGAYGYTF.

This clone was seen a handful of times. This CDR3 reads CASTPETGLNTEAFF. The CDR3 coding sequence is TGTGCCAGCACCCCGGAAACTGGGTTGAACACTGAAGCTTTCTTT. V and J are TRBV7-9 and TRBJ1-1; D is unclear. The germline CDR1 and CDR2 sequences are SEHNR and FQNEAQ (reference sequence). V was trimmed by 7 bases and J by 0 bases, leaving 15 bases between them. The CDR3 is 15 amino acids.

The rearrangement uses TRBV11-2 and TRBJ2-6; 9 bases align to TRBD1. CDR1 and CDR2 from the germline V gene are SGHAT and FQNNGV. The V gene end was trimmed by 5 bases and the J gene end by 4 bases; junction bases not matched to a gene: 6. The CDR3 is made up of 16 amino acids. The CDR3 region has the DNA TGTGCCAGCAGCCGACAGGGGGTATCAGGGGCCAACGTCCTGACTTTC. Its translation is CASSRQGVSGANVLTF.

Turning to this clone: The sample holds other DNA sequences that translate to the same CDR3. For the CDR3, the DNA is TGCGCCAGCAGCTTGGTCGCGGATAACACTGAAGCTTTCTTT. This codes for CASSLVADNTEAFF. The gene calls are TRBV5-1 and TRBJ1-1, with D hard to call. Germline V gene lookup returns CDR1 SGHRS and CDR2 YFSETQ. The CDR3 totals 14 residues. Trimming shortened V by 0 bases and J by 2 bases, and 8 bases separated the two germline ends.

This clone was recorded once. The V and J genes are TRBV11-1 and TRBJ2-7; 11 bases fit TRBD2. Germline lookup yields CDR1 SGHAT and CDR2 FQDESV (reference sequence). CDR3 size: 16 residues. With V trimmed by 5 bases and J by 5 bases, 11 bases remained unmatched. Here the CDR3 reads CASSRSDSGRVDEQYF. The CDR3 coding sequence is TGTGCCAGCAGCCGATCGGATAGCGGGAGGGTCGACGAGCAGTACTTC.

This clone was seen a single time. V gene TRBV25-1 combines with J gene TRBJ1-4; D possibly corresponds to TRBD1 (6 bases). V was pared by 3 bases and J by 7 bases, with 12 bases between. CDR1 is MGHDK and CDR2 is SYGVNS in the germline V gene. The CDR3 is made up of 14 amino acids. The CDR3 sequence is CASSDRGAGEKLFF. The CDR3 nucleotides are TGTGCCAGCAGTGATAGGGGGGCGGGTGAAAAACTGTTTTTT.

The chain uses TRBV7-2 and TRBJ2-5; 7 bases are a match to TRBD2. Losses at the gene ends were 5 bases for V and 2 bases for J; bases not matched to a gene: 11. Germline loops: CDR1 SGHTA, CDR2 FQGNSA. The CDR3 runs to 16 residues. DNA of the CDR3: TGTGCCAGCAGCCCCCGCGCTAGCGGAGTACAAGAGACCCAGTACTTC. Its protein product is CASSPRASGVQETQYF.

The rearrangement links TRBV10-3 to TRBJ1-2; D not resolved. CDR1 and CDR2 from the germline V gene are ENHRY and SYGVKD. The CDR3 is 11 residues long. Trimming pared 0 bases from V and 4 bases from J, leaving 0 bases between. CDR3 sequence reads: CAISESYGYTF. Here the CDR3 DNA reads TGTGCCATCAGTGAGTCCTATGGCTACACCTTC.

CDR3 sequence (DNA): TGTGCCAGCTCACCAGGAGCGGAATTCGGGCAGCCCCAGCATTTT. Translating gives CASSPGAEFGQPQHF. V and J are TRBV18 and TRBJ1-5; D gene unclear. Germline V gene data show CDR1 as KGHSH and CDR2 as LQKENI. The CDR3 contains 15 residues. Trimming stripped 2 bases from V and 7 bases from J, with 15 bases between.